This T cell receptor (beta chain) was sequenced for a study of blood T cell repertoires in COVID-19. Clinical histories supplied by participants themselves formed the basis of cohort assignment. In germline, CDR1 is SNHLY, CDR2 FYNNEI. Trimming removed 7 bases from V and 1 base from J; junction bases left unmatched: 3. This CDR3 region has 15 residues. Original handling: Quantification of nucleated cells was approximated via reference gene primer amplification. Assay used: immunoSEQ multiplex PCR; TCRdb lists only in-frame clones, some missing. V and J calls and clone size are copied from that table; D and trimming were computed from the DNA. The sample contains hundreds of thousands of clones, over 75% of which appear only once.

This receptor was taken from a woman aged 35 to 49 who had recovered from COVID-19. The chain joins TRBV2 to TRBJ2-3; 12 bases agree with TRBD2. Sequenced material: PBMCs or T cells enriched from blood (not recorded which). The CDR3 DNA sequence: TGTGCCAGCACCAGACTAGCGGGAGGCACAGATACGCAGTATTTT. Amino acids: CASTRLAGGTDTQYF.